Given below is one T cell receptor beta chain in context. This entry is derived from a study of PD-L1 blockade in urothelial cancer. The wider study: Previous chemotherapy exposure amounted to 0 to 3 regimens for patients.

Synthetic templates analogous to TCR were spiked into all PCRs individually. Here immunoSEQ multiplex PCR was the method, and the copy in TCRdb shows in-frame clones only, minus some. The table has some 2,500 clones, 33% seen once. Sample: tumor tissue, taken before atezolizumab (anti-PD-L1) treatment. The sequence derives from a man between 65 and 85 years old with urothelial cancer.

In nucleotides, the CDR3 is TGCGCCAGCAGCGTGGAAGGGACAGGGGAAGAGACCCAGTACTTC. The encoded protein is CASSVEGTGEETQYF. The V call is TRBV5-1, the J call TRBJ2-5; 10 nucleotides match TRBD1. Per the germline V gene, CDR1 is SGHRS and CDR2 is YFSETQ. J gave up 3 bases and V 4 bases, and 6 bases lay outside the gene matches. The CDR3 covers 15 residues.